This T cell receptor (beta chain) was captured in a study of OX40 agonist ivuxolimab in advanced cancers. Regarding the research as a whole: Ivuxolimab was a fully human IgG2 agonistic monoclonal antibody targeting the costimulatory receptor OX40 (CD134). The dose-escalation cohort was roughly 80% male with a mean age of approximately 60 years, ranging from roughly 23 to 90. Three dose-escalation patients achieved partial responses, one with hepatocellular carcinoma and two with cutaneous melanoma. Intravenous ivuxolimab was administered to patients every 2 weeks at six dose levels: 0.01, 0.1, 0.3, 1.5, 3 and 10 mg/kg. The monotherapy dose-escalation portion (N ≈ 57 patients) of the phase I ivuxolimab trial is reported in the paper. Prior anti-PD-1, anti-PD-L1 or anti-CTLA-4 therapy was permitted, and checkpoint inhibitors had been received by around 40% of dose-escalation patients. Of the roughly 52 patients in dose escalation, about 20 had hepatocellular carcinoma, roughly 15 had melanoma, 9 had renal cell carcinoma and 9 had head and neck cancer. The purpose of peripheral TCRbeta sequencing was to test whether ivuxolimab changed TCR sequence diversity and led to clonal T-cell expansion.

The trial excluded patients who had a history of autoimmune disease or who were on systemic immunosuppression. Peripheral blood for TCR sequencing was collected from all dose cohorts at baseline, on cycle 4 day 1, and on cycle 7 day 1. The samples were taken from a phase I, first-in-human, multicenter, open-label dose-escalation trial of ivuxolimab. The trial enrolled adults with locally advanced or metastatic head and neck squamous cell, hepatocellular, melanoma or renal cell carcinoma. CD4+ and CD8+ T cells were sorted separately from peripheral blood before TCR sequencing. Genomic DNA was extracted from sorted cells for sequencing of the TCRbeta CDR3 region. The immunoSEQ Assay was used for sequencing of TCRbeta CDR3 regions. As stored in TCRdb, this immuneACCESS dataset retains in-frame rearrangements with V and J assigned. A fraction of the clones does not appear; measured against another copy, unresolved V genes explain less than half of the discrepancy, and the remainder lacks a known reason. The sample table shows some 74,000 clones, and over 75% are seen once. More than 0.45% of the sample is held by the ten biggest clonotypes.

Paper-wide results and their limitations: Which antigens the clonally expanded peripheral T cells were specific for was not determined. At doses from 0.1 to 3.0 mg/kg, clonal expansion was seen in both CD4+ and CD8+ blood T cells between baseline and week 6. Low levels of normalized T-cell clonal expansion were also shown by some nonresponding patients. After ivuxolimab, expanded clones were on average more numerous among CD8+ T cells than among CD4+ T cells. In the 0.1-3.0 mg/kg groups, partial responders had among the lowest normalized peripheral clonal expansion, particularly in CD8+ T cells.

The CDR3 contains 13 residues, cysteine and phenylalanine counted. Only the CDR3 portion is preserved as DNA: 39 bases, with reading frame beginning at the first base. CDR1 is given as SQVTM and CDR2 as ANQGSEA, both from the germline V gene. Here V drops 6 bases and J drops 5 bases, and the junction holds 7 bases not matched to any gene. Turning to this clone: No cognate antigen has been identified for it. Base qualities are missing; no much larger clone stands one base away.

Sequenced here: CD4+ or CD8+ T cells sorted from blood, sampled in a trial of the OX40 agonist ivuxolimab. The rearrangement joined TRBV29-1 to TRBJ2-5; 9 bases in the junction line up with TRBD1. This sequence was found in an adult with an advanced solid tumor such as melanoma, head and neck, liver or kidney cancer. In nucleotide form, the sequence is TGCAGCGTGGACAGGGGATTTAGGGAGACCCAGTACTTC. Translated, this gives CSVDRGFRETQYF.